A selection of T cell receptor beta chains follows, all from one sample in a study of CD8 T cells in ankylosing spondylitis. MiXCR, run by TCRdb on the 5' RACE reads, gives a single entry per CDR3 protein. The table records about 200,000 distinct CDR3 sequences, around 13% of them present only once. Sequencing used blood, either unsorted or a sorted T cell fraction (not recorded which). The receptors come from a male donor with ankylosing spondylitis or in good health (not recorded which). Each CDR3 is given with its conserved first and last residue.

CDR3	V	J
CASSEQKWETQYF	TRBV6-1	TRBJ2-5
CSVESPTGNYEQYF	TRBV29-1	TRBJ2-7
CASTVVDRDRRGYEQYF	TRBV21-1	TRBJ2-7
CASSNGSVGYGYTF	TRBV5-1	TRBJ1-2
CASSSSGAEYNEQFF	TRBV6-5	TRBJ2-1
CASSRSLGTVNTEAFF	TRBV5-6	TRBJ1-1
CASSLRGPASGSDNEQFF	TRBV7-8	TRBJ2-1
CSVEEGDRGYEQYF	TRBV29-1	TRBJ2-7
CASSQESPKDAGELFF	TRBV14	TRBJ2-2
CASSSRDRVIYEQYF	TRBV7-9	TRBJ2-7
CASSLEGVMVAGEDEQFF	TRBV4-1	TRBJ2-1
CASEGSRVGQPQHF	TRBV6-1	TRBJ1-5
CASSPRDITYNEQFF	TRBV11-2	TRBJ2-1
CASSYGQISTDTQYF	TRBV6-5	TRBJ2-3
CASSLAWGAKNIQYF	TRBV7-8	TRBJ2-4
CASSLTGAILADEAFF	TRBV5-1	TRBJ1-1
CASIDVRGGTEAFF	TRBV6-1	TRBJ1-1
CASSLTPVYSGANVLTF	TRBV7-9	TRBJ2-6
CASSLFRGNTEAFF	TRBV27	TRBJ1-1
CASSRLTGGYTEAFF	TRBV7-9	TRBJ1-1
CASSLGTSGSQETQYF	TRBV6-1	TRBJ2-5
CASSPHRQQETQYF	TRBV12-3/TRBV12-4	TRBJ2-5
CASSSSTSTYNEQFF	TRBV27	TRBJ2-1
CASRRDRDEAFF	TRBV25-1	TRBJ1-1
CASSPFLVGEVDTQYF	TRBV11-3	TRBJ2-3
CASSGLSTDTQYF	TRBV19	TRBJ2-3
CASRSRGEDTQYF	TRBV12-3/TRBV12-4	TRBJ2-3
CASTLFKVGLLENTEAFF	TRBV4-1	TRBJ1-1
CASSLGNRLAGVHNEQFF	TRBV11-2	TRBJ2-1
CSTPGRNTEAFF	TRBV29-1	TRBJ1-1
CASGFVGLPPDTQYF	TRBV12-5	TRBJ2-3
CACGQSSNQPQHF	TRBV12-3/TRBV12-4	TRBJ1-5
CASSQDPLAGGPWDTQYF	TRBV4-1	TRBJ2-3
CAWNPRPSSYNEQFF	TRBV30	TRBJ2-1
CASSQVQGGRRIDTQYF	TRBV4-1	TRBJ2-3
CASSAFPGQGVGAYNEQFF	TRBV11-1	TRBJ2-1
CASSESRGAGTREYF	TRBV10-2	TRBJ2-3
CASSLFPPGADTQYF	TRBV27	TRBJ2-3
CASSLGAFVTYEQYF	TRBV28	TRBJ2-7
CASTPGASGPTDTQYF	TRBV12-3/TRBV12-4	TRBJ2-3
CASSEWGSVGGYTF	TRBV10-2	TRBJ1-2
CASIWTGASLGYTF	TRBV2	TRBJ1-2
CASSLGRDGNEQFF	TRBV7-7	TRBJ2-1
CASSALSGRTEQYF	TRBV6-1	TRBJ2-7
CASSFQGVYGYTF	TRBV11-2	TRBJ1-2